This T cell receptor (beta chain) came from a study of cytomegalovirus exposure and HLA in healthy donors. Comments on this clone: Its antigen is unidentified.

The study, taken as a whole, reports: By HLA locus, TCR association rates varied in a later analysis, with DRB1 showing the most and HLA-C the fewest.

Germline lookup yields CDR1 SGHRS and CDR2 YFSETQ. The CDR3 runs 15 residues. The ends lost 4 bases at V and 5 bases at J; junction bases unmatched: 4. Both 60 Vbeta primers and 13 Jbeta primers went into the PCR. The repertoire was sequenced with immunoSEQ multiplex PCR; TCRdb's copy has only in-frame clones and lacks some. The sample lists just over 150,000 clones; 77% were seen once. J is TRBJ2-5 and V is TRBV5-1; 14 positions match TRBD2. The sample taken for sequencing was PBMCs. The sequence was collected from a woman aged 30 to 39 in good health and CMV-seronegative. The CDR3 reads CASSRLAGGQETQYF. DNA for the CDR3: TGCGCCAGCAGCCGACTAGCGGGGGGGCAGGAGACCCAGTACTTC.